There are many counts of the clone carrying this T cell receptor beta chain. These data originate in a study of T cells in Graves' hyperthyroidism and ophthalmopathy. In the study overall: Peripheral blood was secured at the point of initial diagnosis, before any treatment.

An absence of ophthalmopathy progression within 18 months meant stable Graves' hyperthyroidism. Newly diagnosed patients aged 18 to 65 had hyperthyroidism of under 2 months' duration. It was uncontrolled infection, other autoimmune disease, pregnancy or lactation that excluded patients. RNA transcripts gave rise to amplified TCR beta CDR3 regions. The HTBI primer set drove a first-round RT-PCR of the TCR CDR3. Each CDR3 protein gets one entry after TCRdb re-called the multiplex PCR reads with MiXCR. The table shows around 720,000 distinct CDR3 sequences, with 35% occurring only once. Trimming took 5 bases from V and 8 from J; bases not matched to a gene: 11. The CDR3 sequence is 16 residues long. The germline V gene has CDR1 SGHTA and CDR2 FQGNSA.

This chain links TRBV7-2 with TRBJ1-5, with 11 bases fitting TRBD1. The sequence came from a woman in her thirties or forties with Graves' hyperthyroidism. Sample: blood. The CDR3 here is CASSATGTGGSEPQHF. In DNA, the CDR3 is TGTGCCAGCAGCGCGACCGGGACAGGGGGTAGTGAGCCCCAGCATTTT.